Below, 15 T cell receptor beta chains from the same sample are listed, as sequenced in a study of blood T cells in healthy people across ages. It was with a sample-barcoded 5' primer and a J-beta primer mix that a second PCR of roughly 7 to 12 cycles was run. Using its own MiXCR run on the 5' RACE reads, TCRdb lists one record per CDR3 protein. The repertoire has about 670,000 distinct CDR3 sequences, less than 45% of them found once; the top ten carry around 32%. The sample consisted of blood. The receptors here all came from an elderly man in good health.

The chain uses TRBV19 and TRBJ1-4; D perhaps matches TRBD1 (5 bases). The CDR3 contains 15 residues. Germline CDR1 reads LNHDA; CDR2 reads SQIVND (reference sequence). Trimming left V 3 bases short and J 7 bases short, with 15 bases between. The CDR3 sequence: CASSIAASGGEKLFF. The CDR3 DNA sequence: TGTGCCAGTAGTATCGCGGCCAGTGGGGGTGAAAAACTGTTTTTT.

This rearrangement joins TRBV7-9 to TRBJ1-2; the D gene is possibly TRBD1 (6 bases). V lost 4 bases, J lost 1 base, and 16 bases lay in between. Germline V CDR1 and CDR2: SEHNR, FQNEAQ (reference sequence). This CDR3 has 16 residues. The chain's CDR3 is CASSSTAGVDNYGYTF. DNA of the CDR3: TGTGCCAGCAGCTCAACCGCAGGGGTGGATAACTATGGCTACACCTTC.

This clonotype has a single count. The chain couples TRBV21-1 to TRBJ2-7; the table's D call TRBD1 went unverified against the DNA. TRBV21-1 is a pseudogene. The CDR3 covers 16 residues. CDR3 nucleotide sequence: TGTGCCAGCAGCAAAGCGGGGGGACAGCAATCCTACGAGCAGTACTTC. It yields the protein CASSKAGGQQSYEQYF.

This clonotype was seen only a few times. This rearrangement joins TRBV7-3 to TRBJ2-7; tentatively, D is TRBD2 (6 bases). The germline CDR1 and CDR2 sequences are SGHTA and FQGTGA. Trimming shortened V by 8 bases and J by 0 bases, and 8 bases separated the two germline ends. The CDR3 has 12 amino acids. CDR3 in amino acids: CASGRDSYEQYF. CDR3 bases: TGTGCCAGCGGGCGGGACTCCTACGAGCAGTACTTC.

The gene calls are TRBV6-1 and TRBJ2-1; 9 nucleotides match TRBD1. Germline CDR1 and CDR2: MNHNS and SASEGT. V dropped 3 bases and J dropped 9; count of bases not matched to a gene: 12. The CDR3 runs to 16 residues. CDR3 coding DNA: TGTGCCAGCAGTGAGATGGGACAGGGAAGTGTCACTGAGCAGTTCTTC. Protein product: CASSEMGQGSVTEQFF.

There are a few counts of this clonotype. The genes are TRBV7-2 and TRBJ2-4; 11 bases align to TRBD1. V shed 5 bases and J 6 bases; nucleotides not matched to a gene: 9. The CDR3 consists of 16 residues. Germline V gene lookup returns CDR1 SGHTA and CDR2 FQGNSA. The CDR3 here is CASSAYAGTGGNIQYF. CDR3 nucleotide sequence: TGTGCCAGCAGCGCATATGCGGGGACAGGGGGAAACATTCAGTACTTC.

In its sample, this clonotype was seen a few times. The chain is built from TRBV15 and TRBJ2-1, with unresolved D. The CDR3 spans 18 residues. From germline, CDR1 is LNHNV and CDR2 YYDKDF (reference sequence). Trimming took 1 base from V and 0 from J, leaving 16 bases between them. The CDR3 loop reads CATSRVRGPASSYNEQFF. The CDR3 DNA reads TGTGCCACCAGCAGAGTCCGAGGTCCCGCGAGCTCCTACAATGAGCAGTTCTTC.

This chain links TRBV28 with TRBJ2-3; D is possibly TRBD2 (6 bases). CDR1 and CDR2 from the germline V gene are MDHEN and SYDVKM. The ends were cut back, 8 bases at V and 2 bases at J, with 8 bases in the middle. The CDR3 totals 12 residues. The CDR3 DNA follows: TGTGCCAGCTTAGCGGACACAGATACGCAGTATTTT. It translates to CASLADTDTQYF.

A note on this clonotype: In this CDR3 the conserved last residue, phenylalanine or tryptophan, is missing, so a read error is likely. The rearrangement joins TRBV12-3 or TRBV12-4 to TRBJ2-7; a weak D match, TRBD2 (7 bases). This CDR3 comprises 14 residues. Trimming took off 3 bases at V and 3 bases at J, with 12 bases between the two ends. The DNA of the CDR3 is TGTGCCAGCAGTTTTGGGGGGGCCTTCTACGAGCAGTACTTA. It translates to CASSFGGAFYEQYL.

The genes are TRBV30 and TRBJ2-4; unclear D gene. The CDR3 has 14 residues. Germline V gene lookup returns CDR1 GTSNPN and CDR2 SVGIG (reference sequence). The V and J ends lost 2 bases and 0 bases respectively, with 8 bases between them. The DNA of the CDR3 is TGTGCCTGGAGTAATTGGCTAGCCAAAAACATTCAGTACTTC. Protein: CAWSNWLAKNIQYF.

The J gene is TRBJ2-6, the V gene TRBV7-6; D is undetermined. Germline-derived CDR1 and CDR2 are SGHVS and FNYEAQ. The CDR3 runs 13 residues. Trimming removed 2 bases at V and 12 bases at J, with 11 bases between. The CDR3 loop is CASSLSPSSVLTF. The CDR3 DNA is TGTGCCAGCAGCTTATCTCCTTCGAGCGTCCTGACTTTC.

The rearrangement joins TRBV18 to TRBJ2-4; TRBD1 is a possible D gene (7 bases). Trimming left V 3 bases short and J 13 bases short, with 16 bases between. Looked up from germline, CDR1 is KGHSH and CDR2 is LQKENI. There are 13 residues in the CDR3. As DNA, the CDR3 is TGTGCCAGCTCACCTCAGGGGGAGGTGGAGCAGTACTTC. It encodes CASSPQGEVEQYF.

This sequence joins TRBV3-1 and TRBJ1-4; maybe TRBD1 (5 bases). Germline assignment: CDR1 LGHDT and CDR2 YNNKEL (reference sequence). V was pared by 0 bases and J by 7 bases, with 9 bases between. This CDR3 comprises 14 residues. CDR3 DNA: TGTGCCAGCAGCCAAGATCCAGGGAGTGAAAAACTGTTTTTT. It yields the protein CASSQDPGSEKLFF.

Many counts were recorded for this clonotype. The CDR3 loop reads CASSSDSYNEQFF. CDR3 nucleotide sequence: TGTGCCAGCAGTTCTGATTCCTACAATGAGCAGTTCTTC. The chain employs TRBV7-9 and TRBJ2-1; D not certain. The CDR3 runs to 13 residues. Germline CDR1 reads SEHNR; CDR2 reads FQNEAQ (reference sequence). V was clipped by 6 bases and J by 1 base, with 7 bases between them.

This clonotype was seen repeatedly, ten times or more. The chain has TRBV14 and TRBJ2-1; tentative D call: TRBD2 (5 bases). CDR1 and CDR2 from the germline V gene are SGHDN and FVKESK. There are 15 residues in the CDR3. With 0 bases removed from V and 0 bases from J, the gap between germline ends came to 6 bases. This CDR3 is CASSQDRGSYNEQFF. In DNA, the CDR3 is TGTGCCAGCAGCCAAGACCGGGGCTCCTACAATGAGCAGTTCTTC.